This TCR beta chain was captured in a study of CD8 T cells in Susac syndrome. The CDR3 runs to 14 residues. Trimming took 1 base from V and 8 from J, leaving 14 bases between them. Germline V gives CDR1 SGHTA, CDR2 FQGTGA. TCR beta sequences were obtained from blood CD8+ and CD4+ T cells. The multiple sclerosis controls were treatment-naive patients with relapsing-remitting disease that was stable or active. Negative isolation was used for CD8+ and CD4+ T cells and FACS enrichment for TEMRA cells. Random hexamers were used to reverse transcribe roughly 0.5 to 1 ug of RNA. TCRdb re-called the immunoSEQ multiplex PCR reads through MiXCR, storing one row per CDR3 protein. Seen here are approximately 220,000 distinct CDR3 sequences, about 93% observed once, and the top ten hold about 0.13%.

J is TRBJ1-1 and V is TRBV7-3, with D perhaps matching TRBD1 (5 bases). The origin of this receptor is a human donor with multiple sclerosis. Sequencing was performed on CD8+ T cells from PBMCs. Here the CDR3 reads CASSLIARAPEAFF. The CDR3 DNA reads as TGTGCCAGCAGCTTAATCGCCAGGGCCCCCGAAGCTTTCTTT.